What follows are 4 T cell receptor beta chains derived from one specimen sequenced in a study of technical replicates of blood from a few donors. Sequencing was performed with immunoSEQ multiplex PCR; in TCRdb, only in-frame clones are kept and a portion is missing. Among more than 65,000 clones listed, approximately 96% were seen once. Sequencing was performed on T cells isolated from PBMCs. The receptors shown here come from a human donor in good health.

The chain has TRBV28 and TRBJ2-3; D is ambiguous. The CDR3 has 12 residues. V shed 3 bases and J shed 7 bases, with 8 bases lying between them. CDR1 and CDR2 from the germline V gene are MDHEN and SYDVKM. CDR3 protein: CASSLALYTQYF. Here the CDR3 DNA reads TGTGCCAGCAGTTTGGCCCTTTATACGCAGTATTTT.

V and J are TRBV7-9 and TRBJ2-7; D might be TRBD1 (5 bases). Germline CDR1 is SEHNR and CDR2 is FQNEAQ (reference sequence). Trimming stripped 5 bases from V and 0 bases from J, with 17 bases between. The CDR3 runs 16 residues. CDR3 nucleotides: TGTGCCAGCAGCCCGGCTAGGGGCACCAGCTCCTACGAGCAGTACTTC. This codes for CASSPARGTSSYEQYF.

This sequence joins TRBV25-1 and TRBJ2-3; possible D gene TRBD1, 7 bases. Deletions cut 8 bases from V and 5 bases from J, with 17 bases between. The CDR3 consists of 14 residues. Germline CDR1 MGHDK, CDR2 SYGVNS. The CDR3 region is CASGGTVIGDTQYF. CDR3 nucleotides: TGTGCCAGCGGGGGGACAGTAATTGGAGATACGCAGTATTTT.

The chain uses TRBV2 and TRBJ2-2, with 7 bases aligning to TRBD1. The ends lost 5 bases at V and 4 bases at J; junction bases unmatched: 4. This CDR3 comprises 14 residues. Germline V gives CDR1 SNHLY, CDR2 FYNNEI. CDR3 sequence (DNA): TGTGCCAGCAGTACACAGGGGAGCACCGGGGAGCTGTTTTTT. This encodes CASSTQGSTGELFF.